The rows below give T cell receptor beta chains drawn from one sample of a study of blood T cell repertoires in COVID-19. Clones were read by immunoSEQ multiplex PCR, and TCRdb kept only the in-frame ones, dropping some. The profile covers some 180,000 clones, with about 86% appearing a single time and around 20% taken by the ten largest. Sequencing was done on a sample of peripheral blood. Receptors were obtained from a woman between 70 and 85 years old who had recovered from COVID-19. Each CDR3 is given with its conserved first and last residue. Each record gives: clone size, V gene, CDR3 length, D gene, J gene, CDR3 DNA, CDR3 protein. The D gene is left open where the match is weak. Some rows mark clone size as missing; the rest say once, few, many or name a class of expanded clone.

>.|TRBV7-8|15|TRBD1|TRBJ2-4
TGTGCCAGCAGCCCCCGGACAGGGTCAGAAAACATTCAGTACTTC
CASSPRTGSENIQYF
>.|TRBV20-1|9|.|TRBJ1-2
TGCAGTGCTGGCGCCCCTCGGGCCTTC
CSAGAPRAF
>.|TRBV29-1|16|TRBD2|TRBJ2-3
TGCAGCGTTGTAGGACTAGCGGGGGGCAGCACAGATACGCAGTATTTT
CSVVGLAGGSTDTQYF
>.|TRBV6-5|14|.|TRBJ1-2
TGTGCCAGCAGTTACGGTCCCTCCGGCTATGGCTACACCTTC
CASSYGPSGYGYTF
>.|TRBV4-1|13|.|TRBJ1-2
TGCGCCAGCAGCCGCACGGGAGACTATGGCTACACCTTC
CASSRTGDYGYTF
>.|TRBV28|12|.|TRBJ2-2
TGTGCCAGCAGGGGTGCGGGCGGGGAGCTGTTTTTT
CASRGAGGELFF
>.|TRBV28|16|TRBD2|TRBJ2-3
TGTGCCAGCAGAAGCGGGAGGGCCTCAAGCACAGATACGCAGTATTTT
CASRSGRASSTDTQYF
>once|TRBV11-2|15|TRBD1|TRBJ1-6
TGTGCCAGCAGCCCCATTGGGACAGGGCTGTCACCCCTCCACTTT
CASSPIGTGLSPLHF
>.|TRBV19|12|TRBD1|TRBJ1-1
TGTGCCAGTGCCGGACAGGGGCCTGAAGCTTTCTTT
CASAGQGPEAFF
>once|TRBV5-1|17|TRBD1|TRBJ1-2
TGCGCCAGCAGCTTACCTACCAGGACAGGCCAAAACTATGGCTACACCTTC
CASSLPTRTGQNYGYTF
>.|TRBV18|17|.|TRBJ2-7
TGTGCCAGCTCACCACCGGCGACCCCCGGACAACCTGGGGAGCAGTACTTC
CASSPPATPGQPGEQYF
>.|TRBV11-3|12|.|TRBJ1-1
TGTGCCAGCAGCTTAGGCGGACAGCAAGCTTTCTTT
CASSLGGQQAFF
>.|TRBV5-4|15|TRBD2|TRBJ2-7
TGTGCCAGCAGCTTGGGGGCCGGGAGGACCTACGAGCAGTACTTC
CASSLGAGRTYEQYF
>once|TRBV29-1|12|.|TRBJ2-3
TGCAGCGCCGCGGACAACACAGATACGCAGTATTTT
CSAADNTDTQYF
>.|TRBV7-3|16|TRBD2|TRBJ2-1
TGTGCCAGCAGCTTAACCGGGACTATTGGAGACAATGAGCAGTTCTTC
CASSLTGTIGDNEQFF
>once|TRBV29-1|12|TRBD1|TRBJ1-2
TGCAGCGTCAGACAGGGGGACTATGGCTACACCTTC
CSVRQGDYGYTF
>.|TRBV19|19|TRBD1|TRBJ1-2
TGTACCAGTAGTCGGCCACCGGGACAGGGGGCCCCAACTAACTATGGCTACACCTTC
CTSSRPPGQGAPTNYGYTF
>.|TRBV5-1|14|.|TRBJ1-1
TGCGCCAGCAGCTTGTCCCCAAGGGGCGCTGAAGCTTTCTTT
CASSLSPRGAEAFF
>.|TRBV5-1|18|TRBD1|TRBJ1-1
TGCGCCAGCAGCTTGGCGGGACAGTTCGGCCCCCGGGACACTGAAGCTTTCTTT
CASSLAGQFGPRDTEAFF
>.|TRBV27|15|TRBD1|TRBJ1-1
TGTGCCAGCAGTTTCGGGACAGGATTAAACACTGAAGCTTTCTTT
CASSFGTGLNTEAFF
>.|TRBV28|14|.|TRBJ1-2
TGTGCCAGCAGCCCTGCGGGCCCCATGGGTGGCTACACCTTC
CASSPAGPMGGYTF
>.|TRBV6-5|12|.|TRBJ2-3
TGTGCCAGCAGAAACGGGGCAGATACGCAGTATTTT
CASRNGADTQYF
>once|TRBV6-6|15|.|TRBJ2-7
TGTGCCAGCAGTTACTCGGGGCTAGAGTACTACGAGCAGTACTTC
CASSYSGLEYYEQYF
>.|TRBV5-1|15|TRBD2|TRBJ2-7
TGCGCCAGCAGCTCGGGACTAGCGGGAGCCTACGAGCAGTACTTC
CASSSGLAGAYEQYF
>.|TRBV19|15|.|TRBJ2-2
TGTGCCAGTAGCCTAGGGGGGGCGAACACCGGGGAGCTGTTTTTT
CASSLGGANTGELFF
>.|TRBV6-5|13|.|TRBJ1-1
TGTGCCAGCAGCCACCGACAGGCCACTGAAGCTTTCTTT
CASSHRQATEAFF
>.|TRBV24-1|15|TRBD1|TRBJ2-1
TGTGCCACCAGTGACCCTAGGACAGGGGGCGATGAGCAGTTCTTC
CATSDPRTGGDEQFF
>.|TRBV5-5|14|.|TRBJ2-4
TGTGCCAGCAGCCAGGGGGGTGGAGAAAACATTCAGTACTTC
CASSQGGGENIQYF
>.|TRBV19|14|TRBD1|TRBJ2-2
TGTGCCAGTGGGGACAGGGAGAACACCGGGGAGCTGTTTTTT
CASGDRENTGELFF
>.|TRBV29-1|12|.|TRBJ2-3
TGCAGCGTTGAAGATGGGGGCACGGGCCTCCCCTTT
CSVEDGGTGLPF
>.|TRBV10-3|16|TRBD1|TRBJ2-5
TGTGCCATCAGCCAACAGGGGCCTCACCCCCAAGAGACCCAGTACTTC
CAISQQGPHPQETQYF
>.|TRBV28|16|TRBD2|TRBJ2-7
TGTGCCAGCAGTTTATCCCCCCGGCGGGGGAACTACGAGCAGTACTTC
CASSLSPRRGNYEQYF
>.|TRBV30|15|.|TRBJ1-5
TGTGCCTGGAGCCCCTTTGGGGCGGAGGGGCAGCCCCAGCATTTT
CAWSPFGAEGQPQHF
>.|TRBV9|17|.|TRBJ2-7
TGTGCCAGCAGCCCCCGACGGGGCAGGGGATTGTCCTACGAGCAGTACTTC
CASSPRRGRGLSYEQYF
>.|TRBV7-2|15|TRBD1|TRBJ1-3
TGTGCCAGCAGCCCGAGGACAGGCTCTGGAAACACCATATATTTT
CASSPRTGSGNTIYF
>.|TRBV3-1/TRBV3-2|14|TRBD1|TRBJ2-7
TGTGCCAGCAGCCATACAGGGGGTCGCTACGAGCAGTACTTC
CASSHTGGRYEQYF
>.|TRBV3-1/TRBV3-2|15|TRBD1|TRBJ2-1
TGTGCCAGCAGCCCCAGGGGGTTTTCCTACAATGAGCAGTTCTTC
CASSPRGFSYNEQFF
>.|TRBV10-3|15|TRBD1|TRBJ2-1
TGTGCCATCAGTGAGACGCCGGGACAGGGGGGTGAGCAGTTCTTC
CAISETPGQGGEQFF
>once|TRBV18|18|TRBD1|TRBJ2-6
TGTGCCAGCTCACCATGGGGACAGGAGAGCTCTGGGGCCAACGTCCTGACTTTC
CASSPWGQESSGANVLTF
>.|TRBV30|13|.|TRBJ2-2
TGTGCCTGGAGTGTACTGCGGGCCGGGGAGCTGTTTTTT
CAWSVLRAGELFF
>.|TRBV11-2|12|.|TRBJ1-1
TGTGCCAGCAGCGCCCTCCTGGGGGCAGCTTTCTTT
CASSALLGAAFF
>.|TRBV28|15|.|TRBJ1-5
TGTGCCAGCAGCCGGACTGCCTGTAGCAATCAGCCCCAGCATTTT
CASSRTACSNQPQHF
>few|TRBV30|12|.|TRBJ1-1
TGTGCCTGGAGGCAGGAGAACACTGAAGCTTTCTTT
CAWRQENTEAFF
>.|TRBV6-6|14|.|TRBJ1-1
TGTGCCAGCAGCAACGGACAGCTGAACACTGAAGCTTTCTTT
CASSNGQLNTEAFF
>.|TRBV9|15|.|TRBJ2-1
TGTGCCAGCAGCGCCCGGGTGAGCTCCTACAATGAGCAGTTCTTC
CASSARVSSYNEQFF
>.|TRBV6-6|17|TRBD2|TRBJ2-7
TGTGCCAGCAGTCGGGTAGCGGGAGGCCCCAGCTCCTACGAGCAGTACTTC
CASSRVAGGPSSYEQYF
>few|TRBV30|11|.|TRBJ1-1
TGTGCCTGGGACCACACCTCTGAAGCTTTCTTT
CAWDHTSEAFF
>.|TRBV5-1|17|TRBD2|TRBJ2-1
TGCGCCAGCAGCGGGGGGACTAGCGGGACCTTTTACAATGAGCAGTTCTTC
CASSGGTSGTFYNEQFF